A single sample gave rise to the 3 T cell receptor beta chains below, sequenced in a study of blood T cell repertoires in COVID-19. TCRdb keeps only in-frame clones here, not all; method: immunoSEQ multiplex PCR. The data hold roughly 300,000 clones, with roughly 80% observed a single time. The sequencing sample was made of peripheral blood. The receptors shown here come from a woman aged 45-65 years who had recovered from COVID-19.

The chain is built from TRBV18 and TRBJ2-7; the D gene is possibly TRBD1 (6 bases). Germline V lookup: CDR1 KGHSH, CDR2 LQKENI. The CDR3 runs 15 residues. V lost 5 bases to trimming and J lost 5 bases, with 19 bases between them. In DNA form, the CDR3 reads TGTGCCAGCTCATCCTCAGGGGCAGGTTTGAACGAGCAGTACTTC. This codes for CASSSSGAGLNEQYF.

This clone was counted a single time. This sequence joins TRBV7-3 and TRBJ2-4; weak D call: TRBD2 (7 bases). Germline-derived CDR1 and CDR2 are SGHTA and FQGTGA. The CDR3 covers 15 residues. Trimming removed 1 base from V and 2 bases from J, with 9 bases in between. CDR3 DNA sequence: TGTGCCAGCAGCTTAAAGGGGGGGACCAAAAACATTCAGTACTTC. This codes for CASSLKGGTKNIQYF.

The rearrangement links TRBV18 to TRBJ1-2, with D perhaps TRBD1 (5 bases). This CDR3 is 16 amino acids long. Germline CDR1 and CDR2: KGHSH and LQKENI. Between the trimmed V and J ends, which lost 3 bases and 3 bases, there was a span of 17 bases. The CDR3 spells CASSPNRQTSDYGYTF. The DNA for the CDR3 is TGTGCCAGCTCACCTAATCGACAGACCTCTGACTATGGCTACACCTTC.